This passage covers 24 T cell receptor beta chains from one sample sequenced in a study of human T cells and chemical hapten exposure. TCRdb reprocessed the RACE reads via MiXCR and lists one record per CDR3 protein. The sample has about 92,000 distinct CDR3 sequences, 8% to 10% seen once. Documented time point: pre-sensitization, week 0. Treatment indicated: therapeutic diphenylcyclopropenone sensitization with weekly scalp DPC. The sample was whole blood, taken in connection with sensitization to the hapten diphenylcyclopropenone (DPC). The receptor source for this set is a woman in her thirties or forties with alopecia areata. Some clones in this sample may be carry-over from other donors' samples.

The gene calls are TRBV7-2 and TRBJ2-2, with 7 bases matching TRBD2. V was clipped by 3 bases and J by 4 bases; unmatched bases: 8. The germline gives CDR1 SGHTA, CDR2 FQGNSA. The CDR3 is made up of 16 amino acids. Written as DNA, the CDR3 is TGTGCCAGCAGCTTTTCAGCGGGGTCGGGCACCGGGGAGCTGTTTTTT. It encodes CASSFSAGSGTGELFF.

Only a few counts were recorded for this clonotype. CDR3 in DNA: TGTGCCAGCACCCCGGGCGTTTACTACGAGCAGTACTTC. Its protein is CASTPGVYYEQYF. V is TRBV28 and J is TRBJ2-7; D is unclear. This CDR3 is built from 13 residues. CDR1 and CDR2 from the germline V gene are MDHEN and SYDVKM. V was clipped by 7 bases and J by 3 bases, with 13 bases between them.

This clonotype was counted once. This chain joins TRBV29-1 and TRBJ1-1; D is unresolved. CDR1 is SQVTM and CDR2 is ANQGSEA in the germline V gene. Trimming removed 1 base at V and 3 bases at J, with 9 bases between. The length of the CDR3 is 13 residues. The CDR3 loop is CSVEGGRDTEAFF. The CDR3, as DNA: TGCAGCGTTGAAGGGGGAAGGGACACTGAAGCTTTCTTT.

This clonotype showed up just a few times. The gene calls are TRBV6-5 and TRBJ2-3, with 7 bases aligning to TRBD2. V lost 3 bases, J lost 4 bases, and 10 bases stayed unmatched. The CDR3 totals 16 residues. Germline assignment: CDR1 MNHEY and CDR2 SVGAGI. The CDR3 is CASSYNRLAPPDTQYF. CDR3 nucleotides: TGTGCCAGCAGTTATAATAGACTAGCCCCGCCAGATACGCAGTATTTT.

This clonotype was seen a few times. This chain joins TRBV2 and TRBJ1-6; perhaps TRBD1 as D (5 bases). CDR1 is SNHLY, CDR2 FYNNEI, per germline. CDR3 length: 16 amino acids. Trimming removed 6 bases at V and 0 bases at J, with 12 bases between. The CDR3, as DNA: TGTGCCAGCAGCGGGACCGTCAGCTCCTATAATTCACCCCTCCACTTT. Its translation: CASSGTVSSYNSPLHF.

This clonotype occurred a few times. The chain is built from TRBV29-1 and TRBJ1-4; possible D gene TRBD1, 5 bases. This CDR3 spans 15 amino acids. The germline CDR1 and CDR2 sequences are SQVTM and ANQGSEA. Trimming removed 4 bases from V and 2 bases from J, with 14 bases in between. The chain's CDR3 is CSVAGGMETNEKLFF. DNA of the CDR3: TGCAGCGTTGCGGGGGGGATGGAGACTAATGAAAAACTGTTTTTT.

The sample holds many counts of this clonotype. The gene calls are TRBV15 and TRBJ2-1, with TRBD1 as a possible D gene (5 bases). The CDR3 contains 17 residues. V dropped 1 base and J dropped 4 bases, with 17 bases sitting between them. CDR1 and CDR2 from the germline V gene are LNHNV and YYDKDF (reference sequence). CDR3 region: CATSRGTLGVRYNEQFF. The CDR3 nucleotides are TGTGCCACCAGCAGAGGCACCCTAGGGGTGCGGTACAATGAGCAGTTCTTC. Full variable domain (rest looked up from reference TRBV15 and TRBJ2-1): DAMVIQNPRYQVTQFGKPVTLSCSQTLNHNVMYWYQQKSSQAPKLLFHYYDKDFNNEADTPDNFQSRRPNTSFCFLDIRSPGLGDTAMYLCATSRGTLGVRYNEQFFGPGTRLTVL.

This clonotype was detected many times. The chain uses TRBV6-2 or TRBV6-3 and TRBJ2-3, with 10 bases lining up with TRBD1. Trimming cost V 5 bases and J 0 bases; bases outside gene matches: 8. The length of the CDR3 is 17 residues. Germline V CDR1 and CDR2: MNHEY, SVGEGT. The CDR3 DNA reads TGTGCCAGCAGTCAAATGACAGGGGGCTTGAGCACAGATACGCAGTATTTT. Amino acid sequence: CASSQMTGGLSTDTQYF.

The table lists this clonotype with a few counts. V usage is TRBV6-5 and J usage is TRBJ2-5, with 8 bases fitting TRBD2. The CDR3 length is 14 residues. The ends lost 4 bases at V and 5 bases at J; junction bases unmatched: 6. Germline assignment: CDR1 MNHEY and CDR2 SVGAGI. CDR3 in amino acids: CASSSPGGGETQYF. The CDR3 DNA reads as TGTGCCAGCAGTTCCCCCGGGGGGGGGGAGACCCAGTACTTC.

This clonotype appeared many times. The gene calls are TRBV10-2 and TRBJ2-3; D ambiguous. Deletions cut 0 bases from V and 1 base from J, with 11 bases between. Germline CDR1 and CDR2: WSHSY and SAAADI. CDR3 length: 16 residues. The CDR3 DNA reads TGCGCCAGCAGTGAGTCGGGTGGGGTTGGCACAGATACGCAGTATTTT. Protein product: CASSESGGVGTDTQYF.

Remarks on this clonotype: A much larger clone differs by one base, so this may be a read error. This CDR3 reads CATSDRTPGDTEAFF. DNA for the CDR3: TGTGCCACCAGTGATCGTACCCCGGGGGACACTGAAGCTTTCTTT. This chain links TRBV24-1 with TRBJ1-1; weak D call: TRBD1 (5 bases). Trimming took off 3 bases at V and 3 bases at J, with 13 bases between the two ends. The CDR3 spans 15 residues. Germline-derived CDR1 and CDR2 are KGHDR and SFDVKD.

The V call is TRBV3-1, the J call TRBJ1-1; no clear D gene. Germline V gene data show CDR1 as LGHDT and CDR2 as YNNKEL (reference sequence). There are 13 residues in the CDR3. V gave up 2 bases and J gave up 7 bases, with 11 bases separating them. CDR3 sequence: CASSQRTVDEAFF. CDR3 DNA: TGTGCCAGCAGCCAACGGACGGTTGATGAAGCTTTCTTT.

This clonotype was recorded at least ten times. The chain has TRBV5-1 and TRBJ2-5; 7 bases are shared with TRBD2. The CDR3 has 13 amino acids. Germline V gene data show CDR1 as SGHRS and CDR2 as YFSETQ. After removal of 4 bases from V and 2 bases from J, the junction contained 2 bases not matched to a gene. The chain's CDR3 is CASSPGLQETQYF. CDR3 DNA sequence: TGCGCCAGCAGCCCGGGACTACAAGAGACCCAGTACTTC.

This clonotype has at least ten counts. V usage is TRBV5-6 and J usage is TRBJ1-2, with D unclear. This CDR3 region has 15 residues. V was pared by 4 bases and J by 3 bases, with 16 bases between. Germline CDR1 is SGHDT and CDR2 is YYEEEE. The CDR3 sequence: CASSPPAPTDYGYTF. The CDR3 DNA reads TGTGCCAGCAGCCCGCCGGCTCCAACCGACTATGGCTACACCTTC.

Regarding this clonotype: A much bigger clone sits one base away, suggesting this may be a read error. The V and J genes are TRBV2 and TRBJ1-5; D remains ambiguous. CDR3 length equals 13 residues. Trimming took 7 bases from V and 5 from J, leaving 12 bases between them. Germline-derived CDR1 and CDR2 are SNHLY and FYNNEI. The chain's CDR3 is CASTMDSYQPQHF. The CDR3 DNA sequence: TGTGCCAGCACGATGGACTCCTATCAGCCCCAGCATTTT.

The chain carries TRBV27 and TRBJ2-5, with 7 nucleotides matching TRBD1. Losses at the gene ends were 7 bases for V and 1 base for J; bases not matched to a gene: 9. From germline, CDR1 is MNHEY and CDR2 SMNVEV (reference sequence). This CDR3 contains 15 residues. CDR3 residues: CASKNRDRAQETQYF. In DNA form, the CDR3 reads TGTGCCAGCAAGAACCGGGACAGAGCCCAAGAGACCCAGTACTTC.

This chain links TRBV5-1 with TRBJ2-7; the match to TRBD2 covers 8 bases. CDR1 and CDR2 (germline): SGHRS, YFSETQ. The CDR3 has 15 residues. J lost 4 bases, V lost 4 bases, and 10 bases had no gene match. CDR3 residues: CASSREGKTTYEQYF. CDR3 sequence (DNA): TGCGCCAGCAGCCGGGAGGGAAAGACCACGTACGAGCAGTACTTC.

This clonotype has more than one count but fewer than ten. The chain joins TRBV28 to TRBJ2-1, with TRBD2 matching 10 bases. The germline gives CDR1 MDHEN, CDR2 SYDVKM. Losses at the gene ends were 2 bases for V and 0 bases for J; bases not matched to a gene: 7. The CDR3 is 18 residues long. The CDR3 coding sequence is TGTGCCAGCAGTTTACACCCAGCGGGGGGGAGCTCCTACAATGAGCAGTTCTTC. Protein sequence: CASSLHPAGGSSYNEQFF.

This clonotype was detected ten times or more. The chain employs TRBV20-1 and TRBJ1-2; no definite D call. Trimming took off 5 bases at V and 4 bases at J, with 20 bases between the two ends. There are 15 residues in the CDR3. CDR1 is DFQATT and CDR2 is SNEGSKA in the germline V gene (reference sequence). CDR3 residues: CSAPKTGQGGYGYTF. The CDR3 DNA reads TGCAGTGCTCCAAAAACGGGCCAAGGAGGCTATGGCTACACCTTC.

The chain employs TRBV11-2 and TRBJ2-7; 11 nucleotides match TRBD2. J gave up 2 bases and V 5 bases, and 11 bases lay outside the gene matches. This CDR3 contains 17 residues. Germline lookup yields CDR1 SGHAT and CDR2 FQNNGV. The CDR3 nucleotides are TGTGCCAGCAGCAGAGAATCTAGCGGGGGGCCCACCTACGAGCAGTACTTC. This gives the protein CASSRESSGGPTYEQYF.

In this sample, this clonotype turned up many times. The chain employs TRBV4-3 and TRBJ1-5; D is unclear. CDR1 is LGHNA, CDR2 YSLEER, per germline. Trimming left V 1 base short and J 4 bases short, with 11 bases between. The CDR3 runs 15 residues. The CDR3 region is CASSQVGGTNQPQHF. The CDR3 DNA reads as TGCGCCAGCAGCCAAGTCGGCGGTACAAATCAGCCCCAGCATTTT.

This clonotype showed up just a few times. CDR3 loop: CASSRYSTEIYGYTF. CDR3 nucleotides: TGTGCCAGCAGCAGATACTCCACCGAGATTTATGGCTACACCTTC. The V call is TRBV6-2 or TRBV6-3, the J call TRBJ1-2; D is unresolved. The CDR3 has 15 residues. V was trimmed by 6 bases and J by 5 bases, leaving 19 bases between them. Germline values: CDR1 MNHEY, CDR2 SVGEGT.

This clonotype showed up just a few times. The V and J genes are TRBV10-3 and TRBJ1-3; D gene uncertain. This CDR3 has 13 amino acids. From germline, CDR1 is ENHRY and CDR2 SYGVKD. V was clipped by 6 bases and J by 0 bases, with 6 bases between them. The CDR3 sequence: CAIRGSSGNTIYF. In nucleotides, the CDR3 is TGTGCCATCAGGGGAAGCTCTGGAAACACCATATATTTT.

There are many counts of this clonotype. This chain uses TRBV25-1 with TRBJ1-3; D is possibly TRBD1 (6 bases). CDR1 is MGHDK and CDR2 is SYGVNS in the germline V gene. The CDR3 is 14 residues long. Trimming stripped 4 bases from V and 3 bases from J, with 10 bases between. CDR3 residues: CASSVGASGNTIYF. CDR3 nucleotides: TGTGCCAGCAGTGTGGGGGCGAGTGGAAACACCATATATTTT.